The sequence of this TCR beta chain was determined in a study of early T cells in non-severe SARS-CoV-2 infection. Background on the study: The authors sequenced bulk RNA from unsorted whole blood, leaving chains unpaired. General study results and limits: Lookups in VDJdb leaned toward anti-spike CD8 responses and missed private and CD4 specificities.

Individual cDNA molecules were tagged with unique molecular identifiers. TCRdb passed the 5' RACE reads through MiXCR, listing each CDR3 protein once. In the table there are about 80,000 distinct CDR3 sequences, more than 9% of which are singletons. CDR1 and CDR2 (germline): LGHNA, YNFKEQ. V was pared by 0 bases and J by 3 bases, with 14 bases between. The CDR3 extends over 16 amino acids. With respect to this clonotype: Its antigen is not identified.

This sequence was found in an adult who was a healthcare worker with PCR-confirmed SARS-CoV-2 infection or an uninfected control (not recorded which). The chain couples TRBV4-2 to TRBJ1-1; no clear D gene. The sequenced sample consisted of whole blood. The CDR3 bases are TGTGCCAGCAGCCAAGAAAGAGGCTTACGGGACACTGAAGCTTTCTTT. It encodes CASSQERGLRDTEAFF.